The sample holds many counts of the clone carrying this T cell receptor (beta chain). These data come from a study of regulatory T cells in long-lasting Graves disease. The sample's time point: newly diagnosed GD, antithyroid drugs for less than 3 months. From RNA extracted from PBMCs, the TCR library was made. Investigators prepared the TCR beta libraries by applying iRepertoire HTBI primers and Arm-PCR of CDR3 regions. In TCRdb, the multiplex PCR reads were re-called with MiXCR into one record per CDR3 protein. The sample gives roughly 500,000 distinct CDR3 sequences, less than 15% of which show up once; about 15% is in the top ten. Deletions cut 0 bases from V and 3 bases from J, with 12 bases between. Germline lookup yields CDR1 SNHLY and CDR2 FYNNEI. This CDR3 spans 16 amino acids. The same data also contributed to another study, on T cells in Graves' hyperthyroidism and ophthalmopathy.

The chain carries TRBV2 and TRBJ1-5, with D tentatively TRBD1 (6 bases). Material: peripheral blood mononuclear cells (PBMCs), obtained at new diagnosis, from a patient treated with antithyroid drugs. The clonotype originates from a woman between 45 and 65 years old with Graves disease. The CDR3 bases are TGTGCCAGCAGTGAAGCTGGGGCAGGGGACAATCAGCCCCAGCATTTT. Its protein product is CASSEAGAGDNQPQHF. Complete variable domain (other parts from reference TRBV2 and TRBJ1-5): EPEVTQTPSHQVTQMGQEVILRCVPISNHLYFYWYRQILGQKVEFLVSFYNNEISEKSEIFDDQFSVERPDGSNFTLKIRSTKLEDSAMYFCASSEAGAGDNQPQHFGDGTRLSIL.